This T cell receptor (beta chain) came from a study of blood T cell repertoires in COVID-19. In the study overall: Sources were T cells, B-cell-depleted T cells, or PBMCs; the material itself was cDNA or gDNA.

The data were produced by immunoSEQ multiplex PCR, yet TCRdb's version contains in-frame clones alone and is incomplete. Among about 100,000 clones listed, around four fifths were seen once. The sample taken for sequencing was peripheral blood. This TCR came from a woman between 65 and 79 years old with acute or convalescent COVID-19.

This chain's CDR3 is CASSRGPGQGINNEQFF. CDR3 sequence (DNA): TGTGCCAGCAGTCGGGGGCCGGGACAGGGGATCAACAATGAGCAGTTCTTC. This chain links TRBV7-3 with TRBJ2-1; 10 nucleotides align to TRBD1. The V gene end was trimmed by 6 bases and the J gene end by 5 bases; junction bases not matched to a gene: 13. This CDR3 comprises 17 residues. In germline, CDR1 is SGHTA, CDR2 FQGTGA.